Shown below are 16 T cell receptor beta chains from a single sample sequenced in a study of human T cells and chemical hapten exposure. Time point here: patch test 1, 2 weeks after DPC sensitization. Noted treatment: therapeutic diphenylcyclopropenone sensitization with weekly scalp DPC. TCRdb itself ran the RACE reads through MiXCR, one entry per CDR3 protein. The sample lists some 350,000 distinct CDR3 sequences; around 6.9% were seen once. Sequences were derived from whole blood, sampled in connection with sensitization to the hapten diphenylcyclopropenone (DPC). The receptors derive from a woman aged 18 to 35 with alopecia areata. Some clones in this sample may be carry-over from other donors' samples.

The rearrangement joins TRBV19 to TRBJ1-5; weak D call: TRBD1 (5 bases). Trimming shortened V by 5 bases and J by 1 base, and 9 bases separated the two germline ends. Germline loops: CDR1 LNHDA, CDR2 SQIVND (reference sequence). This CDR3 contains 14 residues. The CDR3, as DNA: TGTGCCAGTAGTGACTACAGGAGCAATCAGCCCCAGCATTTT. It yields the protein CASSDYRSNQPQHF.

The DNA for the CDR3 is TGTGCCAGCAGCCCCGGGACATCGTACAATGAGCAGTTCTTC. Amino acid sequence: CASSPGTSYNEQFF. The J gene is TRBJ2-1, the V gene TRBV7-2, with a tentative D call TRBD1 (6 bases). The CDR3 sequence is 14 residues long. Trimming shortened V by 5 bases and J by 4 bases, and 12 bases separated the two germline ends. Germline values: CDR1 SGHTA, CDR2 FQGNSA.

This chain joins TRBV6-9 and TRBJ2-4; D is perhaps TRBD2 (6 bases). CDR3 length: 16 amino acids. Germline V lookup: CDR1 MNHGY, CDR2 SVAAGI. V was shortened by 2 bases and J by 0 bases, with 11 bases between the two germline ends. In DNA, the CDR3 is TGTGCCAGCAGTTATCGGGGGAGACTAGCCAAAAACATTCAGTACTTC. It codes for CASSYRGRLAKNIQYF.

This clonotype was recorded many times. V usage is TRBV6-6 and J usage is TRBJ1-5; D is perhaps TRBD1 (6 bases). The germline V gene encodes CDR1 MNHNY and CDR2 SVGAGI (reference sequence). The CDR3 extends over 15 amino acids. The V gene lost 2 bases and the J gene lost 4 bases, with 12 bases spanning the gap. CDR3 amino acids: CASSYTGSPNQPQHF. The CDR3 nucleotides are TGTGCCAGCAGTTACACAGGGTCTCCTAATCAGCCCCAGCATTTT.

This chain links TRBV20-1 with TRBJ2-2, with unresolved D. CDR1 and CDR2 (germline): DFQATT, SNEGSKA (reference sequence). The V gene lost 3 bases and the J gene lost 5 bases, with 13 bases spanning the gap. There are 14 residues in the CDR3. The CDR3 coding sequence is TGCAGTGCTAGCCCCAATACCGGGACCGGGGAGCTGTTTTTT. As protein: CSASPNTGTGELFF.

This clonotype was detected only a few times. The chain links TRBV10-3 to TRBJ1-6; D remains ambiguous. The CDR3 runs 18 residues. Germline lookup yields CDR1 ENHRY and CDR2 SYGVKD. Between the trimmed V and J ends, which lost 9 bases and 5 bases, there was a span of 26 bases. The DNA of the CDR3 is TGTGCCATTAGAAAAGCCTCAGTCAATCTTGATAATAATTCACCCCTCCACTTT. Translating gives CAIRKASVNLDNNSPLHF.

Ten or more counts support this clonotype. The chain combines TRBV6-2 or TRBV6-3 with TRBJ2-3; unclear D gene. This CDR3 has 11 amino acids. The V gene's germline CDR1 is MNHEY and CDR2 SVGEGT. Between the trimmed V and J ends, which lost 5 bases and 10 bases, there was a span of 10 bases. The CDR3 bases are TGTGCCAGCAGTCCCGGAACCTCGCAGTATTTT. As protein: CASSPGTSQYF.

In this sample, this clonotype is medium-sized. CDR3 sequence: CASSPRVRPVVVTEAFF. Written as DNA, the CDR3 is TGTGCCAGCAGCCCTCGCGTCCGGCCGGTGGTGGTGACTGAAGCTTTCTTT. The rearrangement joins TRBV7-2 to TRBJ1-1; D not resolved. Germline assignment: CDR1 SGHTA and CDR2 FQGNSA. Trimming took 5 bases from V and 5 from J, leaving 24 bases between them. The CDR3 contains 17 residues.

In this sample, this clonotype turned up many times. This chain joins TRBV12-3 or TRBV12-4 and TRBJ1-2; D might be TRBD1 (6 bases). The CDR3 loop spans 13 amino acids. The V end was cut by 5 bases, the J end by 8 bases, with 15 bases between. The CDR3, as DNA: TGTGCCAGCAGTAACACAGGGATTAGGGGCTACACCTTC. This translates into CASSNTGIRGYTF.

The chain employs TRBV15 and TRBJ1-6; possible D gene TRBD1, 5 bases. Germline values: CDR1 LNHNV, CDR2 YYDKDF (reference sequence). V gave up 2 bases and J gave up 8 bases, with 13 bases separating them. The CDR3 sequence is 15 residues long. The CDR3 loop is CATSRSRDGDSPLHF. The CDR3 nucleotides read TGTGCCACCAGCAGATCCCGGGACGGTGATTCACCCCTCCACTTT.

This chain connects TRBV6-1 to TRBJ1-1; D ambiguous. Germline loops: CDR1 MNHNS, CDR2 SASEGT. CDR3 length: 15 amino acids. Deletions cut 5 bases from V and 1 base from J, with 14 bases between. CDR3 residues: CASSPSATPNTEAFF. The CDR3, as DNA: TGTGCCAGCAGTCCTTCGGCCACCCCGAACACTGAAGCTTTCTTT.

J is TRBJ1-3 and V is TRBV12-3 or TRBV12-4, with TRBD1 identical over 7 bases. Losses at the gene ends were 7 bases for V and 0 bases for J; bases not matched to a gene: 6. The CDR3 totals 15 residues. The CDR3 is CASITGDFSGNTIYF. The CDR3 region has the DNA TGTGCCAGCATTACAGGGGACTTCTCTGGAAACACCATATATTTT.

The chain uses TRBV20-1 and TRBJ1-2, with TRBD1 matching 9 bases. CDR3 length: 15 residues. Germline V gene lookup returns CDR1 DFQATT and CDR2 SNEGSKA (reference sequence). Trimming at V came to 1 base and at J to 6 bases, leaving 9 bases not matched to a gene. The CDR3: CSARGTTGGRNGYTF. The CDR3 DNA reads as TGCAGTGCTAGAGGGACGACAGGGGGTAGGAATGGCTACACCTTC.

The chain combines TRBV6-1 with TRBJ1-4, with a tentative D call TRBD1 (6 bases). The germline V gene encodes CDR1 MNHNS and CDR2 SASEGT. Trimming stripped 2 bases from V and 8 bases from J, with 12 bases between. The CDR3 is made up of 14 amino acids. The CDR3, as DNA: TGTGCCAGCAGTGAACCGGGGACATTCGAAAAACTGTTTTTT. It encodes CASSEPGTFEKLFF.

The gene calls are TRBV20-1 and TRBJ2-3; D gene ambiguous. V lost 3 bases and J 2 bases, leaving 12 bases between the germline ends. Per germline, CDR1 DFQATT and CDR2 SNEGSKA (reference sequence). There are 14 residues in the CDR3. CDR3 DNA sequence: TGCAGTGCTAGCCCCCTGAGGTCCACAGATACGCAGTATTTT. It translates to CSASPLRSTDTQYF.

This clonotype has more than one count but fewer than ten. V is TRBV19 and J is TRBJ2-5, with a weak D call TRBD1 (6 bases). Between the trimmed V and J ends, which lost 5 bases and 5 bases, there was a span of 18 bases. In germline, CDR1 is LNHDA, CDR2 SQIVND (reference sequence). The CDR3 runs to 15 residues. CDR3 nucleotides: TGTGCCAGTAGTCCCTACCGCGTGGGGGCGGAGACCCAGTACTTC. It yields the protein CASSPYRVGAETQYF.